Sequencing of this T cell receptor beta chain was carried out in a study of breast tumors, draining lymph nodes, adjacent tissues. V was cut by 5 bases and J by 4 bases, with 9 bases left in between. This CDR3 has 14 amino acids. Germline assignment: CDR1 MNHEY and CDR2 SMNVEV (reference sequence). Study observations and caveats: The lymph node origin of tumor T cells was framed as consistent with a hypothesis, not demonstrated.

Samples came from axillary lymph nodes draining the breast cancer. MiXCR, run by TCRdb on the multiplex PCR reads, gives a single entry per CDR3 protein. Counted here are about 89,000 distinct CDR3 sequences, approximately 30% occurring once; the ten biggest clones make up more than 7%. This clonotype was seen at least ten times. Its antigen is not known. The gene calls are TRBV27 and TRBJ1-6, with D perhaps matching TRBD1 (6 bases). The material sequenced was axillary lymph node tissue. The receptor's source is a female donor with breast cancer. Some clones in this sample may be carry-over from other donors' samples. As DNA, the CDR3 is TGTGCCAGCAGTACAGGGAAATATAATTCACCCCTCCACTTT. Translation gives CASSTGKYNSPLHF.